The 12 T cell receptor beta chains below come from one sample, sequenced in a study of shared clonotypes between healthy human individuals. The table came from immunoSEQ multiplex PCR; TCRdb's copy has only in-frame clones and leaves some out. Altogether roughly 1 million clones are present, roughly 75% being singletons, with the ten largest covering about 1.5%. Sample: memory CD4+ T cells sorted from blood. Subset indicated: CD45RA-negative fraction. The receptors shown here come from a man younger than 35 in good health.

The chain carries TRBV5-1 and TRBJ1-4; 8 bases fit TRBD1. Per the germline V gene, CDR1 is SGHRS and CDR2 is YFSETQ. Unmatched junction bases numbered 11, after V lost 5 bases and J lost 8 bases. This CDR3 contains 15 residues. The CDR3 reads CASREIRGRWEKLFF. DNA for the CDR3: TGCGCCAGCAGGGAGATCAGGGGGCGTTGGGAAAAACTGTTTTTT.

The chain has TRBV10-3 and TRBJ2-1; 13 bases match TRBD2. Trimming removed 2 bases from V and 10 bases from J; junction bases left unmatched: 8. Per germline, CDR1 ENHRY and CDR2 SYGVKD. The CDR3 contains 16 residues. Here the CDR3 reads CAISEPTSGGAFEQFF. CDR3 DNA: TGTGCCATCAGTGAGCCCACTAGCGGGGGGGCTTTCGAGCAGTTCTTC.

The gene calls are TRBV28 and TRBJ2-3, with D possibly being TRBD2 (6 bases). The germline V gene encodes CDR1 MDHEN and CDR2 SYDVKM. V shed 3 bases and J shed 1 base, with 11 bases lying between them. CDR3 length: 15 amino acids. The CDR3 region has the DNA TGTGCCAGCAGTTTGGGCGGGACTGGCACAGATACGCAGTATTTT. Protein product: CASSLGGTGTDTQYF.

V and J are TRBV6-6 and TRBJ2-7; 8 nucleotides match TRBD2. The germline CDR1 and CDR2 sequences are MNHNY and SVGAGI (reference sequence). V gave up 2 bases and J gave up 3 bases; unmatched junction bases: 3. The CDR3 loop spans 14 amino acids. CDR3 sequence (DNA): TGTGCCAGCAGTTACGGACTAGCTAGCTACGAGCAGTACTTC. The encoded protein is CASSYGLASYEQYF.

The chain uses TRBV6-5 and TRBJ2-2, with D perhaps TRBD1 or TRBD2 (5 bases each). In germline, CDR1 is MNHEY, CDR2 SVGAGI. Trimming removed 6 bases from V and 7 bases from J, with 18 bases in between. The CDR3 length is 15 residues. The CDR3 DNA reads as TGTGCCAGCAGCCCCGGGGCTACGCAAAGCGGGGAGCTGTTTTTT. As protein: CASSPGATQSGELFF.

The chain links TRBV5-1 to TRBJ2-7, with a weak D call TRBD2 (5 bases). CDR1 is SGHRS, CDR2 YFSETQ, per germline. V lost 4 bases to trimming and J lost 3 bases, with 8 bases between them. This CDR3 is built from 12 residues. The CDR3 region is CASSARDYEQYF. The DNA for the CDR3 is TGCGCCAGCAGCGCCCGGGACTACGAGCAGTACTTC. Supplemented by reference TRBV5-1 and TRBJ2-7, the full variable domain reads KAGVTQTPRYLIKTRGQQVTLSCSPISGHRSVSWYQQTPGQGLQFLFEYFSETQRNKGNFPGRFSGRQFSNSRSEMNVSTLELGDSALYLCASSARDYEQYFGPGTRLTVT.

The chain employs TRBV4-1 and TRBJ2-5, with TRBD1 identical over 7 bases. The CDR3 extends over 16 amino acids. The trim removed 1 base at V and 1 base at J, leaving 6 bases unmatched. Germline V gene data show CDR1 as MGHRA and CDR2 as YSYEKL. The CDR3: CASSQVGGQPQETQYF. As DNA, the CDR3 is TGCGCCAGCAGCCAAGTAGGGGGACAGCCCCAAGAGACCCAGTACTTC.

This clone appeared a single time. This chain uses TRBV21-1 with TRBJ1-3. TRBV21-1 has pseudogene status. This CDR3 is 12 amino acids long. The CDR3 spells CAILNSGNTIYF. The CDR3 DNA reads as TGTGCCATTCTGAATTCTGGAAACACCATATATTTT.

The DNA of the CDR3 is TGTGCCAGCAGCTTAGATGAATGGAGGTGGGAGACCCAGTACTTC. Translated: CASSLDEWRWETQYF. V usage is TRBV7-2 and J usage is TRBJ2-5; possible D gene TRBD2, 5 bases. This CDR3 is built from 15 residues. Germline CDR1 is SGHTA and CDR2 is FQGNSA. The germline V and J ends were trimmed by 1 base and 5 bases, with 14 bases remaining between them.

This clone was recorded only once. The same CDR3 arises from other DNA sequences in this sample as well. The chain uses TRBV5-1 and TRBJ2-1; D possibly uses TRBD1 or TRBD2 (6 bases each). Trimming removed 0 bases from V and 5 bases from J, with 9 bases in between. Looked up from germline, CDR1 is SGHRS and CDR2 is YFSETQ. This CDR3 comprises 14 residues. For the CDR3, the DNA is TGCGCCAGCAGCTTGGGCGGGACAAACAATGAGCAGTTCTTC. It encodes CASSLGGTNNEQFF.

The chain combines TRBV5-1 with TRBJ2-1, with 10 bases matching TRBD2. With V trimmed by 6 bases and J by 4 bases, 4 bases remained unmatched. The CDR3 has 14 residues. Germline loops: CDR1 SGHRS, CDR2 YFSETQ. The CDR3: CASTPSGRYNEQFF. DNA for the CDR3: TGCGCCAGCACCCCTAGCGGGAGATACAATGAGCAGTTCTTC.

This clone appeared once. This rearrangement joins TRBV19 to TRBJ1-4; 8 positions agree with TRBD1. Germline lookup yields CDR1 LNHDA and CDR2 SQIVND (reference sequence). V gave up 10 bases and J gave up 8 bases; unmatched junction bases: 15. This CDR3 comprises 15 residues. CDR3 loop: CATGITGGYKEKLFF. DNA of the CDR3: TGTGCCACCGGGATTACAGGGGGGTATAAAGAAAAACTGTTTTTT.